This TCR beta chain is from a study of T cells after yellow fever vaccination. TCR cDNA was made by 5'RACE template switching, adding a universal primer site and UMIs. From the 5' RACE reads, TCRdb called clonotypes with MiXCR, one entry per CDR3 protein. The sample shows some 250,000 distinct CDR3 sequences, 6% to 7.5% of them seen only once. Findings and limits, study-wide: Though weaker, the secondary response peaked faster, on day 5 versus 15. Clones from primary vaccination mostly reappeared after the booster (about 97% CD4, under 90% CD8). Just a small share of clonotypes turned up in the CD4 compartment as well as the CD8 compartment.

This clonotype was seen at least ten times. Its antigen is not identified. Material: CD4+ T cells sorted from PBMCs, obtained 15 days after the yellow fever booster vaccination. The sequence was obtained from a man aged 30 to 39 who received the YFV17D yellow fever vaccine.

The chain's CDR3 is CASSLRGGYTF. In nucleotides, the CDR3 is TGTGCCAGCAGCCTCCGGGGTGGCTACACCTTC. The rearrangement links TRBV7-2 to TRBJ1-2, with unresolved D. Trimming stripped 5 bases from V and 7 bases from J, with 8 bases between. The CDR3 is made up of 11 amino acids. Per the germline V gene, CDR1 is SGHTA and CDR2 is FQGNSA.